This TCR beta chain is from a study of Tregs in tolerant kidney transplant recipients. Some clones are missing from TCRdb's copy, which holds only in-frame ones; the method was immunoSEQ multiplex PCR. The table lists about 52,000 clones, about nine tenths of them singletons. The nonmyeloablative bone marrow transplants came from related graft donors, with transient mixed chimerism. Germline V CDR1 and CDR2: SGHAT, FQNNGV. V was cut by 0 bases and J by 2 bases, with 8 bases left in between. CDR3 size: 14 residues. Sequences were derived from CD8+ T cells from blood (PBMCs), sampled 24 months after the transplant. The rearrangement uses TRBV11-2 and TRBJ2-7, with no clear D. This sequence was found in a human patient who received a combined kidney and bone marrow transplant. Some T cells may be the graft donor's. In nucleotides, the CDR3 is TGTGCCAGCAGCTTAGAAGTGGGCGCCTACGAGCAGTACTTC. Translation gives CASSLEVGAYEQYF.